The clone carrying this T cell receptor beta chain was detected a few times. The record originates from a study of blood T cells in healthy people across ages. Germline loops: CDR1 ENHRY, CDR2 SYGVKD. CDR3 length equals 18 residues. A second PCR of roughly 7 to 11 cycles used a sample-barcoded 5' primer and a J-beta primer mix. TCRdb ran MiXCR on the 5' RACE reads and lists one entry per CDR3 protein. The sample yields just over 1 million distinct CDR3 sequences, around 45% seen once. The sequenced sample was blood. The receptor was isolated from a woman between 55 and 75 years old in good health. J is TRBJ2-1 and V is TRBV10-3; TRBD2 is a possible D gene (6 bases). The DNA end is a closer match to TRBJ2-7, so the J assignment may be wrong. CDR3 DNA sequence: TGTGCCATCAGTGAGGCTAGCGCGGGGACCAGCTCCTACAATGAGCAGTACTTC. Its protein is CAISEASAGTSSYNEQYF.